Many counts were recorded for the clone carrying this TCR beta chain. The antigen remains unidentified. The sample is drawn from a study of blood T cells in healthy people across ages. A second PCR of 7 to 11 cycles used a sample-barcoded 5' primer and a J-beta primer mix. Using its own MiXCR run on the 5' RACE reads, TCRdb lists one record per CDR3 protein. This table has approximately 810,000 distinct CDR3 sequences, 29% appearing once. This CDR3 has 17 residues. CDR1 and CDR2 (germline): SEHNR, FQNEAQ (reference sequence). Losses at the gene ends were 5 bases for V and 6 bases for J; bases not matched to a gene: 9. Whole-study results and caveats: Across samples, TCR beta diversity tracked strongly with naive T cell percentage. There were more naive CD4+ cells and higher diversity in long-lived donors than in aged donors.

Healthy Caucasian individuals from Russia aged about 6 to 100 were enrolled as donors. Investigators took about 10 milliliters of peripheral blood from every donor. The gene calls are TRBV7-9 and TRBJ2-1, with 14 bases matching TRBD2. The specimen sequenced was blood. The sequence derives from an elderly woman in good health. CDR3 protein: CASSRPLTSGGANEQFF. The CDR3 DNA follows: TGTGCCAGCAGCCGGCCGTTGACTAGCGGGGGGGCCAATGAGCAGTTCTTC.